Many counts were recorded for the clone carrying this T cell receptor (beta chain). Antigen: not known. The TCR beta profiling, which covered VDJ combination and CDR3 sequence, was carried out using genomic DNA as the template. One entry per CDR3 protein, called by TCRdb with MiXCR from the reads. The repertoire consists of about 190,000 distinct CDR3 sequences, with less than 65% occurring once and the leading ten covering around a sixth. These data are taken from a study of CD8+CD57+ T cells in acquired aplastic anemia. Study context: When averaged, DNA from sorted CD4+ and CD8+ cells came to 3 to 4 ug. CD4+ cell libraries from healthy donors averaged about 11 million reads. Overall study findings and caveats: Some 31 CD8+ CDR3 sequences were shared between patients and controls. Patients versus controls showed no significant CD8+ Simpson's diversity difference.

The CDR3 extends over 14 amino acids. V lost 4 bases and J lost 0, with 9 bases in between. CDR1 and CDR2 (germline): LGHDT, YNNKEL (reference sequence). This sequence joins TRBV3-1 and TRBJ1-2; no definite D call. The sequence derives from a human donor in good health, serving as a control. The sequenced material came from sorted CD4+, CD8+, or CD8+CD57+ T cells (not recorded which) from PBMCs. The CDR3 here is CASSRSTPNYGYTF. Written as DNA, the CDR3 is TGTGCCAGCAGCCGTTCGACGCCTAACTATGGCTACACCTTC. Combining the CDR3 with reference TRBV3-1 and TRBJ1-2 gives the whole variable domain DTAVSQTPKYLVTQMGNDKSIKCEQNLGHDTMYWYKQDSKKFLKIMFSYNNKELIINETVPNRFSPKSPDKAHLNLHINSLELGDSAVYFCASSRSTPNYGYTFGSGTRLTVV.